This T cell receptor beta chain was documented in a study of blood T cell repertoires in COVID-19. Measured with immunoSEQ multiplex PCR; TCRdb has only the in-frame clones, and not every one. The repertoire includes around 64,000 clones, more than 75% of them detected once, and under 4% sits in the top ten. Germline CDR1 and CDR2: SGHRS and YFSETQ. V was cut by 1 base and J by 5 bases, with 13 bases left in between. The CDR3 runs to 15 residues. The source of this sequence is a man aged 45 to 65 with active COVID-19. Source material: peripheral blood. The J gene is TRBJ2-4, the V gene TRBV5-1, with D perhaps TRBD2 (6 bases). CDR3 sequence: CASSLHPGGENIQYF. CDR3 nucleotide sequence: TGCGCCAGCAGCTTGCACCCCGGCGGGGAAAACATTCAGTACTTC.